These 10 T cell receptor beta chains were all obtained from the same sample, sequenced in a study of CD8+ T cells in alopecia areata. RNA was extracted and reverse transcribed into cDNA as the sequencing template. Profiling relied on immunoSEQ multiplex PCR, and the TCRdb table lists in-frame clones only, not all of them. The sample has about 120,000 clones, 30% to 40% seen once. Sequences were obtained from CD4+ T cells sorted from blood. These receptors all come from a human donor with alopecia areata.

CDR3 protein: CASSLAIGSTDTQYF. DNA of the CDR3: TGTGCCAGCAGCTTAGCGATAGGGAGCACAGATACGCAGTATTTT. The chain uses TRBV7-2 and TRBJ2-3, with D unresolved. The V end lost 0 bases, the J end lost 0 bases, and 7 bases lay between the germline ends. Germline V gene data show CDR1 as SGHTA and CDR2 as FQGNSA. The CDR3 totals 15 residues.

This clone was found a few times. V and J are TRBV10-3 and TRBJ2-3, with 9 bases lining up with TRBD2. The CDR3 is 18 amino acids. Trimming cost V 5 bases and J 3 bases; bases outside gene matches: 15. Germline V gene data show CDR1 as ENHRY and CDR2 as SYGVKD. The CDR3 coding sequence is TGTGCCATCAGTAACCCAGGGGGGCTAGCGGGGTCGACAGATACGCAGTATTTT. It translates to CAISNPGGLAGSTDTQYF.

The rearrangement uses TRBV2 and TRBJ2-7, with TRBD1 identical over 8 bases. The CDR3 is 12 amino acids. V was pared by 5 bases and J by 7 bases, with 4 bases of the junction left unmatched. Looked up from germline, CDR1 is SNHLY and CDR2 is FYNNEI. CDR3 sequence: CASSRTGREQYF. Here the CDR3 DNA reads TGTGCCAGCAGTAGGACAGGGCGAGAGCAGTACTTC.

CDR3 sequence reads: CASSPGHQETQYF. Written as DNA, the CDR3 is TGTGCCAGCAGCCCGGGACACCAAGAGACCCAGTACTTC. The chain recombines TRBV28 with TRBJ2-5; D is tentatively TRBD1 or TRBD2 (5 bases each). Deletions cut 6 bases from V and 0 bases from J, with 8 bases between. Germline V CDR1 and CDR2: MDHEN, SYDVKM. The CDR3 has 13 amino acids.

Here the CDR3 DNA reads TGTGCCAGCAGGGGGGACGGCTATGGCTACACCTTC. Residues: CASRGDGYGYTF. J is TRBJ1-2 and V is TRBV7-9, with D perhaps TRBD1 (5 bases). CDR3 length: 12 amino acids. V was shortened by 6 bases and J by 4 bases, with 9 bases between the two germline ends. From germline, CDR1 is SEHNR and CDR2 FQNEAQ (reference sequence).

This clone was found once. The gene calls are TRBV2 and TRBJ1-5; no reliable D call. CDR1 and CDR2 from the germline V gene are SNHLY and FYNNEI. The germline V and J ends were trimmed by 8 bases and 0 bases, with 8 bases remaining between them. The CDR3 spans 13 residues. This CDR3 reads CASHRDSNQPQHF. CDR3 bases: TGTGCCAGCCACCGGGATAGCAATCAGCCCCAGCATTTT.

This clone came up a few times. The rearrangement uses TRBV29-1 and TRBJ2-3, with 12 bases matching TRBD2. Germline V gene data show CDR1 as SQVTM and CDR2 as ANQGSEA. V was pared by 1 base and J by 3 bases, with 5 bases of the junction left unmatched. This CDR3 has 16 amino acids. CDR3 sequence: CSVEGFGLAGTDTQYF. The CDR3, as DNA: TGCAGCGTTGAAGGGTTCGGACTAGCGGGAACAGATACGCAGTATTTT.

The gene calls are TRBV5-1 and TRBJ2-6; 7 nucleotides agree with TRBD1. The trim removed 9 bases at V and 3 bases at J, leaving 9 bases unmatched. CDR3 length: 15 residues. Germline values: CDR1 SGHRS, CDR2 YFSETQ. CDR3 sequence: CATHEGASGANVLTF. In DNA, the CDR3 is TGCGCCACCCATGAGGGGGCGAGTGGGGCCAACGTCCTGACTTTC.

The chain's CDR3 is CSVGSGAAYGYTF. The CDR3, as DNA: TGCAGCGTTGGTTCAGGGGCCGCCTATGGCTACACCTTC. V is TRBV29-1 and J is TRBJ1-2; D possibly corresponds to TRBD1 (6 bases). Germline V lookup: CDR1 SQVTM, CDR2 ANQGSEA. CDR3 length: 13 residues. Trimming pared 4 bases from V and 4 bases from J, leaving 13 bases between.

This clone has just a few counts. CDR3 nucleotide sequence: TGTGCCAGCAGCCCCTTAGCGGGGGGGCGTTACGAGCAGTACTTC. This gives the protein CASSPLAGGRYEQYF. J is TRBJ2-7 and V is TRBV7-9; 11 bases line up with TRBD2. Unmatched junction bases numbered 7, after V lost 5 bases and J lost 4 bases. The CDR3 covers 15 residues. The germline V gene has CDR1 SEHNR and CDR2 FQNEAQ (reference sequence).